The T cell receptor beta chain under discussion was sequenced for a study of cytomegalovirus exposure and HLA in healthy donors. General study findings and limits: Looking again later, the authors saw that most CMV-associated TCR beta chains seemed HLA-restricted.

Primers included in the PCR were 60 Vbeta and 13 Jbeta primers. TCRdb's table, derived via immunoSEQ multiplex PCR, lists solely in-frame clones and lacks some. The top ten hold 2% of the sample, which has approximately 83,000 clones, about 84% seen once. A remark on this clone: Its antigen is still unknown.

Sequenced: PBMCs. This clonotype originated in a man younger than 35 in good health and CMV-seronegative.

This chain's CDR3 is CASSARQGVAGETQYF. For the CDR3, the DNA is TGTGCCAGCAGCGCCAGACAGGGGGTGGCGGGGGAGACCCAGTACTTC. The chain employs TRBV9 and TRBJ2-5; TRBD1 agrees at 9 bases. This CDR3 spans 16 amino acids. V was clipped by 3 bases and J by 5 bases; unmatched bases: 11. Germline CDR1 is SGDLS and CDR2 is YYNGEE.